The clone carrying this T cell receptor (beta chain) was observed at least ten times. The antigen is undetermined. The CDR3 length is 18 residues. The germline CDR1 and CDR2 sequences are GTSNPN and SVGIG (reference sequence). V lost 5 bases, J lost 4 bases, and 21 bases stayed unmatched. Every patient was untreated before thyroid surgery. The data were obtained in a study of metastatic and nonmetastatic thyroid tumors. On the study more broadly: The authors compared repertoires across blood and tumor or nodule tissue from malignant and benign thyroid patients.

In the authors' workflow: The study built a papillary thyroid cancer distant-metastasis classifier from CDR3 differences across clinicopathological groups. TCRdb reprocessed the PCR reads via MiXCR. V and J calls and clone size were set by TCRdb, not the authors. In the table there are about 15,000 clones, roughly 23% of which are singletons. Study outcomes and limitations: According to reports, the diversity of TCR beta was significantly higher in malignant thyroid tumors than in benign nodules, and this held in both blood and tumor samples.

This receptor was taken from a female donor with papillary thyroid cancer or a benign thyroid nodule (not recorded which). Some clones in this sample may be carry-over from other donors' samples. Sequences were obtained from tumor tissue. The chain uses TRBV30 and TRBJ2-5; 8 bases are a match to TRBD2. CDR3 sequence: CAWGPGIAGHPGRETQYF. The CDR3, as DNA: TGTGCCTGGGGGCCCGGGATAGCGGGACACCCGGGGAGAGAGACCCAGTACTTC.